This TCR beta chain stems from a study of post-analysis software for immune sequencing data. V was trimmed by 2 bases and J by 6 bases, leaving 9 bases between them. CDR1 is GTSNPN and CDR2 is SVGIG in the germline V gene (reference sequence). This CDR3 contains 12 residues. Whole-study results and caveats: Compared with controls, patients had more of roughly five TRBV segments, including TRBV5-6, TRBV5-1 and TRBV20-1. Strong co-clustering by F measure linked samples that shared a preparation batch.

As to this clonotype: Antigen unknown.

Tagging with unique molecular identifiers was a feature of the TCR beta cDNA libraries. TCRdb analysed the PCR reads with MiXCR anew, one entry per CDR3 protein. The profile covers around 710,000 distinct CDR3 sequences, with about 43% appearing a single time and 4.9% taken by the ten largest. The clonotype comes from a girl under 18 with multiple sclerosis. This sequence joins TRBV30 and TRBJ2-3; tentatively, D is TRBD2 (6 bases). The sequenced sample consisted of blood. This chain's CDR3 is CAWSLRGDTQYF. CDR3 bases: TGTGCCTGGAGTCTCCGGGGGGATACGCAGTATTTT.